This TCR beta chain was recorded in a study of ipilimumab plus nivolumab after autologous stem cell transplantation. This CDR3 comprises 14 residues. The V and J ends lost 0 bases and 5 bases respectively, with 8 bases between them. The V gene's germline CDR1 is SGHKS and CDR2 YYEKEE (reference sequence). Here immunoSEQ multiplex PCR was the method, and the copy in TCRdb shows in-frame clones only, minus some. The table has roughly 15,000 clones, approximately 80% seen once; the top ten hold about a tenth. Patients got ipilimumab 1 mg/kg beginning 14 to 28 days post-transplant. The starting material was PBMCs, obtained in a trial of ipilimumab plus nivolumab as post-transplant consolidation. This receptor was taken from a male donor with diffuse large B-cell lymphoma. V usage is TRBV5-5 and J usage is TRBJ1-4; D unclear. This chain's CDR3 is CASSLGPMNEKLFF. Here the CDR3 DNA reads TGTGCCAGCAGCTTGGGACCGATGAATGAAAAACTGTTTTTT.